This is a list of T cell receptor beta chains from one sample in a study of spatial heterogeneity in lung cancer. TCRdb ran MiXCR on the 5' RACE reads and lists one entry per CDR3 protein. The table records about 5,700 distinct CDR3 sequences, around 15% of them present only once. The sequenced sample was lung tumor tissue, obtained at surgery. The receptors here all came from a male donor with early-stage non-small cell lung cancer. The CDR3 runs from the conserved cysteine through the conserved F or W. D genes are given only for firm matches. Part of the rows lack a size; the others show once, few, many or a class for expanded clones.

J gene | clone size | D gene | V gene | CDR3 protein | CDR3 DNA
TRBJ2-3 | medium-sized | - | TRBV7-3 | CASSLGPSSTDTQYF | TGTGCCAGCAGCTTAGGACCATCCAGCACAGATACGCAGTATTTT
TRBJ2-3 | - | TRBD2 | TRBV10-3 | CAIRPGLAGVGDTQYF | TGTGCCATCAGACCGGGACTAGCGGGAGTCGGAGATACGCAGTATTTT
TRBJ2-2 | many | - | TRBV5-4 | CASIDPSNTGELFF | TGTGCCAGCATAGACCCCTCGAACACCGGGGAGCTGTTTTTT
TRBJ1-5 | medium-sized | - | TRBV5-6 | CASSEGNQPQHF | TGTGCCAGCAGCGAAGGCAATCAGCCCCAGCATTTT
TRBJ2-1 | - | - | TRBV19 | CASSIGVSSYNEQFF | TGTGCCAGTAGTATAGGTGTTAGCTCCTACAATGAGCAGTTCTTC
TRBJ2-7 | medium-sized | - | TRBV5-1 | CASSRGTDYEQYF | TGCGCCAGCAGCCGGGGGACAGACTACGAGCAGTACTTC
TRBJ2-7 | - | - | TRBV7-2 | CASSPDGWYEQYF | TGTGCCAGTAGCCCAGACGGATGGTACGAGCAGTACTTC
TRBJ2-1 | medium-sized | TRBD1 | TRBV4-2 | CASSQPDREYNEQFF | TGTGCCAGCAGCCAACCGGACAGGGAATACAATGAGCAGTTCTTC
TRBJ1-1 | - | TRBD1 | TRBV20-1 | CSASQGDTEAFF | TGCAGTGCTAGCCAGGGGGACACTGAAGCTTTCTTT
TRBJ2-1 | medium-sized | TRBD2 | TRBV5-1 | CASSRLAGVEQFF | TGCGCCAGCAGCCGACTAGCGGGAGTTGAGCAGTTCTTC
TRBJ2-5 | - | - | TRBV15 | CATSRDQETQYF | TGTGCCACCAGCAGAGATCAGGAGACCCAGTACTTC
TRBJ2-7 | many | - | TRBV7-2 | CASSLGAASYEQYF | TGTGCCAGCAGCCTAGGCGCAGCATCCTACGAGCAGTACTTC
TRBJ1-2 | medium-sized | - | TRBV5-1 | CASSDGSNYGYTF | TGCGCCAGCTCGGACGGATCTAACTATGGCTACACCTTC
TRBJ2-2 | - | - | TRBV5-4 | CASSLDGQRFGELFF | TGTGCCAGCAGCTTGGACGGACAGAGGTTCGGGGAGCTGTTTTTT
TRBJ1-5 | medium-sized | - | TRBV12-3/TRBV12-4 | CASGGTGDSNQPQHF | TGTGCCAGCGGGGGGACGGGGGATAGCAATCAGCCCCAGCATTTT
TRBJ2-5 | medium-sized | - | TRBV29-1 | CSVDGGATQYF | TGCAGCGTTGATGGTGGGGCTACCCAGTACTTC
TRBJ1-2 | - | - | TRBV5-4 | CASSLADGYTF | TGTGCCAGCAGCTTGGCTGATGGCTACACCTTC
TRBJ2-3 | - | - | TRBV7-9 | CASSLWRSTDTQYF | TGTGCCAGCAGCTTATGGCGGAGCACAGATACGCAGTATTTT
TRBJ2-3 | medium-sized | - | TRBV4-2 | CASSLTPGPHSTDTQYF | TGTGCCAGCAGCCTTACGCCAGGCCCACATAGCACAGATACGCAGTATTTT
TRBJ2-1 | many | - | TRBV5-4 | CASSTGGTHNEQFF | TGTGCCAGCAGCACCGGGGGTACCCACAATGAGCAGTTCTTC
TRBJ1-1 | once | - | TRBV3-1 | CASGQGGREGTEAFF | TGTGCCAGCGGCCAAGGAGGGAGGGAGGGCACTGAAGCTTTCTTT
TRBJ2-7 | few | - | TRBV7-9 | CASSRPADYEQYF | TGTGCCAGCAGCCGCCCAGCGGACTACGAGCAGTACTTC
TRBJ2-1 | medium-sized | TRBD2 | TRBV11-1 | CASSRRASGGTRVEQFF | TGTGCCAGCAGTCGTAGGGCCAGCGGGGGGACGAGGGTTGAGCAGTTCTTC
TRBJ1-2 | medium-sized | - | TRBV12-3/TRBV12-4 | CASSPTGFYGYTF | TGTGCCAGCAGCCCTACAGGGTTCTATGGCTACACCTTC
TRBJ1-2 | medium-sized | TRBD1 | TRBV7-2 | CASSLGVRGLDYGYTF | TGTGCCAGCAGCTTGGGAGTCAGGGGGCTCGACTATGGCTACACCTTC
TRBJ2-1 | medium-sized | TRBD2 | TRBV5-1 | CASSQRLAAGEQFF | TGCGCCAGCAGCCAAAGACTAGCAGCAGGGGAGCAGTTCTTC
TRBJ1-1 | medium-sized | - | TRBV27 | CASSFYRDTEAFF | TGTGCCAGCAGTTTCTACAGAGACACTGAAGCTTTCTTT
TRBJ2-1 | medium-sized | - | TRBV7-2 | CASSSRTLPKQFF | TGTGCCAGCAGCTCTCGGACACTCCCTAAGCAGTTCTTC
TRBJ1-1 | medium-sized | TRBD1 | TRBV10-3 | CAIREGQGDQAFF | TGTGCCATCAGAGAGGGACAGGGCGACCAAGCTTTCTTT
TRBJ2-1 | medium-sized | - | TRBV11-3 | CASSLDRGSSYNEQFF | TGTGCCAGCAGCTTAGATAGGGGCAGCTCCTACAATGAGCAGTTCTTC
TRBJ2-7 | medium-sized | - | TRBV29-1 | CSVEDPNSYYEQYF | TGCAGCGTTGAAGATCCCAACAGCTACTACGAGCAGTACTTC
TRBJ2-1 | medium-sized | TRBD2 | TRBV19 | CASSIVETSGYNEQFF | TGTGCCAGTAGTATAGTGGAGACTAGCGGATACAATGAGCAGTTCTTC
TRBJ2-1 | medium-sized | TRBD2 | TRBV6-2/TRBV6-3 | CASRASGPPEQFF | TGTGCCAGCAGGGCTAGCGGCCCCCCCGAGCAGTTCTTC
TRBJ1-4 | medium-sized | - | TRBV4-2 | CASSQDGAGLREKLFF | TGTGCCAGCAGCCAAGATGGGGCAGGATTGAGAGAAAAACTGTTTTTT
TRBJ2-7 | - | - | TRBV2 | CASSKTRTPSSYEQYF | TGTGCCAGCAGCAAAACTAGGACACCGAGCTCCTACGAGCAGTACTTC
TRBJ2-6 | medium-sized | - | TRBV3-1 | CASSHNQGSGANVLTF | TGTGCCAGCAGCCACAACCAGGGAAGTGGGGCCAACGTCCTGACTTTC
TRBJ2-3 | few | - | TRBV28 | CASSLPRRDTQYF | TGTGCCAGCAGTCTCCCTAGGCGCGATACGCAGTATTTT
TRBJ1-2 | - | - | TRBV20-1 | CSATVAKTGGYTF | TGCAGTGCTACGGTGGCAAAGACCGGTGGCTACACCTTC
TRBJ2-1 | - | TRBD2 | TRBV20-1 | CSASRASGSSYNEQFF | TGCAGTGCTTCCCGGGCTAGCGGGAGCTCCTACAATGAGCAGTTCTTC
TRBJ1-1 | medium-sized | - | TRBV10-3 | CAISEDPTDTEAFF | TGTGCCATCAGTGAGGACCCGACGGACACTGAAGCTTTCTTT
TRBJ2-7 | medium-sized | - | TRBV20-1 | CSALGTLGEQYF | TGCAGTGCACTTGGGACACTCGGTGAGCAGTACTTC
TRBJ2-3 | medium-sized | - | TRBV5-5 | CASSLGGPDTQYF | TGTGCCAGCAGCTTGGGTGGCCCCGATACGCAGTATTTT
TRBJ2-7 | - | TRBD2 | TRBV7-2 | CASSFSGGSSYEQYF | TGTGCCAGCAGCTTTAGCGGGGGGAGCTCCTACGAGCAGTACTTC
TRBJ2-3 | medium-sized | TRBD1 | TRBV20-1 | CSAEGQDSTDTQYF | TGCAGTGCTGAAGGACAGGATAGCACAGATACGCAGTATTTT